In this sample, the clone carrying this T cell receptor (beta chain) turned up a few times. Antigen unknown. The researchers isolated CD4+ and CD8+ T cells from PBMCs by sorting. This sample is part of a study of CD8+ T cells in alopecia areata. Study results and limitations: Affected scalp, especially in alopecia totalis/universalis, had a higher clonality than normal scalp did. Alphabeta T cells residing in normal skin are also sequenced in scalp samples. Among patients, TCR sharing was less clear than in mice, a difference possibly due in part to HLA diversity in the patient population.

cDNA serving as the sequencing template came from extracted, reverse transcribed RNA. Assay used: immunoSEQ multiplex PCR; TCRdb lists only in-frame clones, some missing. The profile shows approximately 150,000 clones, less than 65% of them singletons. Input material: CD8+ T cells sorted from blood. This sequence originates from a human donor in good health.

The CDR3 bases are TGTGCCAGTAGTATAGGCGGGAGATACAATGAGCAGTTCTTC. Translated: CASSIGGRYNEQFF. The chain joins TRBV19 to TRBJ2-1; 7 nucleotides line up with TRBD2. J was trimmed by 4 bases and V by 1 base; bases with no gene match: 1. The CDR3 consists of 14 residues. CDR1 and CDR2 (germline): LNHDA, SQIVND (reference sequence).